This section outlines one T cell receptor beta chain sequence together with its context. Germline V gene lookup returns CDR1 SGHNT and CDR2 YYREEE (reference sequence). CDR3 length: 16 residues. Trimming took 5 bases from V and 0 from J, leaving 16 bases between them. Repertoires were generated with immunoSEQ multiplex PCR, while TCRdb's copy carries only in-frame clones and drops some. The sample yields around 100,000 clones, 80% to 95% seen once. The source of the sample is a study of T cell changes during pregnancy in multiple sclerosis. Material: peripheral blood, obtained after pregnancy. This chain joins TRBV5-4 and TRBJ2-3; tentative D call: TRBD1 (6 bases). The receptor's source is a female donor with multiple sclerosis, enrolled in a pregnancy study. In nucleotides, the CDR3 is TGTGCCAGCAGGGGGGCTCTCCTCGGGAGCACAGATACGCAGTATTTT. Translating it yields CASRGALLGSTDTQYF.